The sequence of this T cell receptor (beta chain) was determined in a study of blood T cell repertoires in COVID-19. Study details: Sites across the United States, Italy and Spain contributed samples from acute and convalescent COVID-19.

In the original workflow: The authors estimated nucleated cell counts from reference gene primer amplification. The repertoire was sequenced with immunoSEQ multiplex PCR; TCRdb's copy has only in-frame clones and lacks some. V and J calls and clone size are as listed in that table; D and trimming were resolved from the DNA. The sample carries over 65,000 clones, around 80% recorded once. Trimming took off 3 bases at V and 2 bases at J, with 12 bases between the two ends. The CDR3 loop spans 15 amino acids. CDR1 is SGHTA, CDR2 FQGTGA, per germline. This chain connects TRBV7-3 to TRBJ2-3; the D gene is possibly TRBD1 (5 bases). Input material: peripheral blood. This sequence originates from a human donor in a cohort sampled during active COVID-19. In nucleotides, the CDR3 is TGTGCCAGCAGCTTGACAGCACTCTTCACAGATACGCAGTATTTT. Amino acid sequence: CASSLTALFTDTQYF.